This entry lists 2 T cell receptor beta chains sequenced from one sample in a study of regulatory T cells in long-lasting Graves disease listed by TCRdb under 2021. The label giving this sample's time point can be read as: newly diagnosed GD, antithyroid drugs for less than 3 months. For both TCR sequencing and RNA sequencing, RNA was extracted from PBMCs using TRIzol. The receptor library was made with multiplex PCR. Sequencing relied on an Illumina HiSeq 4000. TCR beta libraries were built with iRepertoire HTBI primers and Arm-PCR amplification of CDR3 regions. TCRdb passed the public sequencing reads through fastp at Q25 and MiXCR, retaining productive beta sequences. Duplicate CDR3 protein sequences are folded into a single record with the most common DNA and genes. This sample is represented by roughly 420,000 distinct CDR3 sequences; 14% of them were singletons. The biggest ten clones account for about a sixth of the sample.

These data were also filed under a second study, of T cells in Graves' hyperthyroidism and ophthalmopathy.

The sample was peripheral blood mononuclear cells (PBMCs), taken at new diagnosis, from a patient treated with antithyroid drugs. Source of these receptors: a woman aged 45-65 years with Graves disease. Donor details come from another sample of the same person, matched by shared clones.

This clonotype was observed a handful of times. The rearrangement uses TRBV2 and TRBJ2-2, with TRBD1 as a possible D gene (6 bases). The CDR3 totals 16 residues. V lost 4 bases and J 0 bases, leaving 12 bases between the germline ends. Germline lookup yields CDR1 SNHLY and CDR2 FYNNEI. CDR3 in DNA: TGTGCCAGCAGTGCTACAGGGACCTCGAACACCGGGGAGCTGTTTTTT. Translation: CASSATGTSNTGELFF.

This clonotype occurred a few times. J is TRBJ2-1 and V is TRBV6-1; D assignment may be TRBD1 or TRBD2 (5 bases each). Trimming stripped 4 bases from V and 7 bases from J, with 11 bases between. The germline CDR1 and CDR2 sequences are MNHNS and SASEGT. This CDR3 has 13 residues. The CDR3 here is CASSAGKGNEQFF. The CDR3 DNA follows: TGTGCCAGCAGTGCGGGAAAGGGGAATGAGCAGTTCTTC.